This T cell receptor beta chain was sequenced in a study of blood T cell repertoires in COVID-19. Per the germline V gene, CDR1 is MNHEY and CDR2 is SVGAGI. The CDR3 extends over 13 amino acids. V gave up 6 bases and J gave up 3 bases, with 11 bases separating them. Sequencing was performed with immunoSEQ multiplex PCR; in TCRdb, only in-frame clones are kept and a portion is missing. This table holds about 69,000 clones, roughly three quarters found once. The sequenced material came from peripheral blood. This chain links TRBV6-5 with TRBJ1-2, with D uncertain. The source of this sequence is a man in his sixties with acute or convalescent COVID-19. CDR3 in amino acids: CASRESGDYGYTF. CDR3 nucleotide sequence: TGTGCCAGCAGAGAGAGCGGGGACTATGGCTACACCTTC.